Listed here is a single TCR beta chain. The data originate from a study of blood T cell repertoires in COVID-19. Study as a whole: COVID-19 samples, acute and convalescent, were from the United States, Italy and Spain. The analysed material was cDNA or gDNA that came from T cells, B-cell-depleted T cells, or PBMCs.

In the original analysis: Estimated nucleated cell counts came from reference gene primer amplification. TCRdb's table, derived via immunoSEQ multiplex PCR, lists solely in-frame clones and lacks some. That table supplies the V and J calls and clone size; D and trimming were determined from the DNA. There are 100,000 to 120,000 clones in the sample; over 60% occur only once, and 16% lies in the top ten. The CDR3 loop spans 16 amino acids. Germline CDR1 is SGHRS and CDR2 is YFSETQ. The junction had 4 bases not matched to a gene; V was cut back by 0 bases and J by 0 bases. The origin of this receptor is a woman of 80 years or more with active or convalescent COVID-19. What was sequenced was peripheral blood. The chain employs TRBV5-1 and TRBJ2-7, with TRBD2 matching over 9 bases. In DNA, the CDR3 is TGCGCCAGCAGCTTGGGACTAGCGGCGAGCTCCTACGAGCAGTACTTC. This gives the protein CASSLGLAASSYEQYF.